The next 18 T cell receptor beta chains were all read from a single sample in a study of blood T cell repertoires in COVID-19. Assay used: immunoSEQ multiplex PCR; TCRdb lists only in-frame clones, some missing. This sample has hundreds of thousands of clones, with around 85% found just once. The sequenced sample consisted of PBMCs or T cells enriched from blood (not recorded which). The source is a man aged 25-45 years who had recovered from COVID-19.

The chain has TRBV9 and TRBJ1-3; D gene ambiguous. Trimming removed 3 bases at V and 0 bases at J, with 13 bases between. The CDR3 is made up of 16 amino acids. Germline CDR1 reads SGDLS; CDR2 reads YYNGEE. The CDR3 DNA reads as TGTGCCAGCAGCGGAGGGTGGAAAAACTCTGGAAACACCATATATTTT. This encodes CASSGGWKNSGNTIYF. The whole variable domain, filled in from reference TRBV9 and TRBJ1-3, reads DSGVTQTPKHLITATGQRVTLRCSPRSGDLSVYWYQQSLDQGLQFLIQYYNGEERAKGNILERFSAQQFPDLHSELNLSSLELGDSALYFCASSGGWKNSGNTIYFGEGSWLTVV.

The chain uses TRBV5-1 and TRBJ1-1, with D tentatively TRBD1 (6 bases). The CDR3 loop spans 15 amino acids. V was trimmed by 4 bases and J by 5 bases, leaving 18 bases between them. CDR1 SGHRS and CDR2 YFSETQ come from the germline V gene. The CDR3 DNA reads TGCGCCAGCAGCCCCTCCGGGGGGCACCTTACTGAAGCTTTCTTT. Protein sequence: CASSPSGGHLTEAFF.

In its sample, this clone was seen once. Additional DNA sequences in this sample encode the identical CDR3. This rearrangement joins TRBV5-1 to TRBJ1-5; perhaps TRBD1 as D (5 bases). This CDR3 contains 15 residues. V was pared by 2 bases and J by 1 base, with 10 bases between. Germline V lookup: CDR1 SGHRS, CDR2 YFSETQ. CDR3 sequence: CASSFGQGSNQPQHF. The CDR3 DNA reads as TGCGCCAGCAGCTTTGGTCAGGGCAGCAATCAGCCCCAGCATTTT.

The chain has TRBV6-4 and TRBJ1-2; TRBD1 might be the D (5 bases). The CDR3 sequence is 17 residues long. V lost 5 bases to trimming and J lost 4 bases, with 23 bases between them. CDR1 and CDR2 (germline): MRHNA, SNTAGT. The CDR3 coding sequence is TGTGCCAGCAGTCCCTTCATTCGGACGGCGGGACTCTATGGCTACACCTTC. This encodes CASSPFIRTAGLYGYTF.

This chain uses TRBV23-1 with TRBJ1-1; D is undetermined. TRBV23-1 is reported as an ORF; its role is uncertain. The CDR3 covers 12 residues. Trimming pared 2 bases from V and 7 bases from J, leaving 8 bases between. The CDR3 nucleotides read TGCGCCAGCAGTCAAGGGCCCGTTGAAGCTTTCTTT. This sequence encodes CASSQGPVEAFF.

The rearrangement links TRBV19 to TRBJ1-1, with 9 bases fitting TRBD1. J gave up 4 bases and V 5 bases, and 5 bases lay outside the gene matches. This CDR3 is built from 14 residues. Germline V gene sequence: CDR1 LNHDA, CDR2 SQIVND (reference sequence). CDR3 DNA sequence: TGTGCCAGTAGTCTAACGACAGGGGGCACTGAAGCTTTCTTT. Translated: CASSLTTGGTEAFF. The full variable domain, its missing parts supplied by reference TRBV19 and TRBJ1-1, is DGGITQSPKYLFRKEGQNVTLSCEQNLNHDAMYWYRQDPGQGLRLIYYSQIVNDFQKGDIAEGYSVSREKKESFPLTVTSAQKNPTAFYLCASSLTTGGTEAFFGQGTRLTVV.

The V gene is TRBV6-4, the J gene TRBJ2-7; TRBD1 matches 12 bases. CDR1 and CDR2 (germline): MRHNA, SNTAGT. V shed 6 bases and J 5 bases; nucleotides not matched to a gene: 5. CDR3 length: 14 amino acids. CDR3 sequence: CASRGDRGRNEQYF. DNA of the CDR3: TGTGCCAGCAGAGGGGACAGGGGGCGGAACGAGCAGTACTTC.

The chain links TRBV18 to TRBJ1-1; no clear D gene. This CDR3 is 13 amino acids long. V gave up 3 bases and J gave up 4 bases, with 9 bases separating them. Germline V lookup: CDR1 KGHSH, CDR2 LQKENI. The CDR3 reads CASSPFAGTEAFF. The CDR3 coding sequence is TGTGCCAGCTCACCGTTTGCGGGCACTGAAGCTTTCTTT.

The chain joins TRBV28 to TRBJ1-1; the D is unclear. Germline-derived CDR1 and CDR2 are MDHEN and SYDVKM. This CDR3 has 16 residues. Between the trimmed V and J ends, which lost 7 bases and 5 bases, there was a span of 23 bases. As DNA, the CDR3 is TGTGCCAGCACCCGCGGTCAGACTCTGAGGGAAACTGAAGCTTTCTTT. Protein product: CASTRGQTLRETEAFF.

The chain carries TRBV11-2 and TRBJ2-6; possibly TRBD2 for D (5 bases). V lost 2 bases to trimming and J lost 0 bases, with 8 bases between them. The CDR3 consists of 16 residues. Germline values: CDR1 SGHAT, CDR2 FQNNGV. CDR3 sequence: CASSLSGISGANVLTF. CDR3 nucleotide sequence: TGTGCCAGCAGCTTATCGGGAATCTCTGGGGCCAACGTCCTGACTTTC.

This rearrangement joins TRBV2 to TRBJ1-5; D possibly corresponds to TRBD1 (5 bases). Germline V gene lookup returns CDR1 SNHLY and CDR2 FYNNEI. V was clipped by 6 bases and J by 2 bases, with 20 bases between them. The CDR3 is 17 residues long. The CDR3 loop is CASSTAGGGFRNQPQHF. CDR3 DNA sequence: TGTGCCAGCAGCACCGCTGGGGGGGGGTTTCGCAATCAGCCCCAGCATTTT.

The sample holds a few counts of this clone. The genes are TRBV11-2 and TRBJ1-1; TRBD1 is a possible D gene (6 bases). Germline V gene lookup returns CDR1 SGHAT and CDR2 FQNNGV. Trimming removed 5 bases at V and 11 bases at J, with 24 bases between. This CDR3 is 15 amino acids long. The CDR3 region is CASSKEGGVRSAAFF. For the CDR3, the DNA is TGTGCCAGCAGCAAGGAGGGGGGGGTTCGAAGTGCGGCTTTCTTT.

The V and J genes are TRBV6-5 and TRBJ2-2, with D possibly being TRBD2 (5 bases). This CDR3 comprises 16 residues. V dropped 0 bases and J dropped 1 base, with 9 bases sitting between them. The germline V gene encodes CDR1 MNHEY and CDR2 SVGAGI. CDR3 residues: CASSYSIAGNTGELFF. CDR3 nucleotide sequence: TGTGCCAGCAGTTACTCGATTGCGGGGAACACCGGGGAGCTGTTTTTT.

The CDR3: CASSRQRYNSPLHF. DNA of the CDR3: TGTGCCAGCAGCCGTCAGCGCTATAATTCACCCCTCCACTTT. The chain is built from TRBV5-6 and TRBJ1-6; D remains unclear. V was shortened by 4 bases and J by 3 bases, with 8 bases between the two germline ends. This CDR3 has 14 amino acids. Per germline, CDR1 SGHDT and CDR2 YYEEEE.

The chain carries TRBV18 and TRBJ1-1; no clear D gene. The CDR3 consists of 13 residues. CDR1 and CDR2 (germline): KGHSH, LQKENI. Trimming removed 0 bases from V and 11 bases from J, with 13 bases in between. The CDR3 spells CASSPPENMLAFF. The DNA of the CDR3 is TGTGCCAGCTCACCACCGGAGAATATGTTGGCTTTCTTT. The complete variable domain, with remaining parts taken from reference TRBV18 and TRBJ1-1, reads NAGVMQNPRHLVRRRGQEARLRCSPMKGHSHVYWYRQLPEEGLKFMVYLQKENIIDESGMPKERFSAEFPKEGPSILRIQQVVRGDSAAYFCASSPPENMLAFFGQGTRLTVV.

This rearrangement joins TRBV5-1 to TRBJ1-1; tentatively, D is TRBD1 (6 bases). V lost 3 bases to trimming and J lost 10 bases, with 16 bases between them. The CDR3 runs to 13 residues. CDR1 is SGHRS and CDR2 is YFSETQ in the germline V gene. The CDR3 reads CASSSTGAQGAFF. The CDR3 nucleotides are TGCGCCAGCAGCTCGACAGGAGCCCAGGGAGCTTTCTTT.

The chain uses TRBV19 and TRBJ2-1; 10 positions match TRBD1. In germline, CDR1 is LNHDA, CDR2 SQIVND (reference sequence). This CDR3 comprises 15 residues. V was pared by 1 base and J by 4 bases, with 1 base of the junction left unmatched. CDR3 DNA: TGTGCCAGTAGTATAGGACAGGGGGCGTACAATGAGCAGTTCTTC. Translated, it gives CASSIGQGAYNEQFF.

CDR3 nucleotide sequence: TGCAGTGCTAGTATCATGAGCTCTGGAAACACCATATATTTT. Its protein is CSASIMSSGNTIYF. The chain recombines TRBV20-1 with TRBJ1-3, with D hard to call. The CDR3 is 14 amino acids. V shed 3 bases and J shed 0 bases, with 9 bases lying between them. Germline V gene sequence: CDR1 DFQATT, CDR2 SNEGSKA (reference sequence).